This TCR beta chain was retrieved from a study of blood T cell repertoires in COVID-19. Study in general: Samples of COVID-19 (acute and convalescent) were obtained from the United States, Italy and Spain. Nucleic acid was either cDNA or gDNA, and it came from T cells, B-cell-depleted T cells, or PBMCs.

The CDR3 contains 16 residues. The V segment lost 2 bases and the J segment 4 bases; nucleotides outside the gene matches: 4. Germline CDR1 and CDR2: SEHNR and FQNEAQ (reference sequence). This clone was observed once. Per the study methods: Reference gene primers were amplified, and this amplification served to estimate nucleated cell counts. Libraries were prepared by immunoSEQ multiplex PCR; TCRdb keeps only in-frame clonotypes and omits some of them. V and J calls and clone size are copied from that table; D and trimming were computed from the DNA. This sample has roughly 100,000 clones, with roughly 91% found just once.

The source is a human donor in a cohort sampled during active COVID-19. The chain links TRBV7-9 to TRBJ1-4; the match to TRBD1 covers 10 bases. Sequenced sample: peripheral blood. CDR3 sequence reads: CASSLIRTGGNEKLFF. CDR3 bases: TGTGCCAGCAGCTTAATAAGGACAGGGGGTAATGAAAAACTGTTTTTT.